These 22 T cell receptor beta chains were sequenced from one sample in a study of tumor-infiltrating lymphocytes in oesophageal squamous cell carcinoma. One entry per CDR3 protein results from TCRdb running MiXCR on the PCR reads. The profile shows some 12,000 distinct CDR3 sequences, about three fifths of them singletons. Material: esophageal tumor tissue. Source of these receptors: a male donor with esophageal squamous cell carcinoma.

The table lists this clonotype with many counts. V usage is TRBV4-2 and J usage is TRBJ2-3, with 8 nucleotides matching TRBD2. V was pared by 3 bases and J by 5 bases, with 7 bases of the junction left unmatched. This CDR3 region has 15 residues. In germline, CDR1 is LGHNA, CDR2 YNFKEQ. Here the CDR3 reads CASSHTSGIGDTQYF. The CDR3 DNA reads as TGTGCCAGCAGCCATACTAGCGGTATCGGAGATACGCAGTATTTT.

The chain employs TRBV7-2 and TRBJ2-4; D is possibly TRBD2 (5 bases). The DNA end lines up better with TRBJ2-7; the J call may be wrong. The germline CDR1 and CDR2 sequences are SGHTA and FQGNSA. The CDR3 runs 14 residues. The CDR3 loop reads CASSLGPRAYEQYF. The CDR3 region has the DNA TGTGCCAGCAGCTTAGGGCCGCGGGCCTACGAGCAGTACTTC.

CDR3 amino acids: CASSPQGGLETQYF. The CDR3 bases are TGTGCCAGCAGCCCCCAGGGGGGTTTAGAGACCCAGTACTTC. This sequence joins TRBV7-3 and TRBJ2-7; a possible D gene is TRBD1 (7 bases). The end of the DNA aligns better with TRBJ2-5, so the J call may be wrong. CDR3 length: 14 residues. The V gene's germline CDR1 is SGHTA and CDR2 FQGTGA.

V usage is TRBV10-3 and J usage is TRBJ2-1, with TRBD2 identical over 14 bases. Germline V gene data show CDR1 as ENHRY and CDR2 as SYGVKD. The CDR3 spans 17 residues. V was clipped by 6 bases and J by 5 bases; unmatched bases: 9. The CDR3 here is CAIRPGLAGALDNEQFF. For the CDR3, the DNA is TGTGCCATCAGACCGGGACTAGCGGGAGCCCTTGACAATGAGCAGTTCTTC.

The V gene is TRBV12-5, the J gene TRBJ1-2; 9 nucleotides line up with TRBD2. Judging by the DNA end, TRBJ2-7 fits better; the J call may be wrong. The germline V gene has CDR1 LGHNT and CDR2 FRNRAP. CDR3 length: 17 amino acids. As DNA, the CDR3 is TGTGCTAGTGGTTTTAAGAACCGACTAGCGGAGACCTACGAGCAGTACTTC. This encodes CASGFKNRLAETYEQYF.

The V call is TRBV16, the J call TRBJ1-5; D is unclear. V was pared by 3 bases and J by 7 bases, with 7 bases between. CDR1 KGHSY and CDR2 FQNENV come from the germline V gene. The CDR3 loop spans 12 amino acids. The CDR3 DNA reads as TGTGCCAGCAGCCAGGGCTGGCAGCCCCAGCATTTT. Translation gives CASSQGWQPQHF. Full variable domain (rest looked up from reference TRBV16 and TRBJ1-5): GEEVAQTPKHLVRGEGQKAKLYCAPIKGHSYVFWYQQVLKNEFKFLISFQNENVFDETGMPKERFSAKCLPNSPCSLEIQATKLEDSAVYFCASSQGWQPQHFGDGTRLSIL.

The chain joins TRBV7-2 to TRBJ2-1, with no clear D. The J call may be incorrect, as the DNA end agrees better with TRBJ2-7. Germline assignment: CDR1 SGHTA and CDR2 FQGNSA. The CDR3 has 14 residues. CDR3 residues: CASSSTVSSYEQYF. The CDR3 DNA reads TGTGCCAGCAGCTCGACGGTCAGCTCCTACGAGCAGTACTTC.

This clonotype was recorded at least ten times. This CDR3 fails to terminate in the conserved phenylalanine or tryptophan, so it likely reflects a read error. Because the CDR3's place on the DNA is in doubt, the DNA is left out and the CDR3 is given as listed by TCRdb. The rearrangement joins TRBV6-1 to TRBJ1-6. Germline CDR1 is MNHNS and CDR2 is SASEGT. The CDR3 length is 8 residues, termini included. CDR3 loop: CASSEWPS.

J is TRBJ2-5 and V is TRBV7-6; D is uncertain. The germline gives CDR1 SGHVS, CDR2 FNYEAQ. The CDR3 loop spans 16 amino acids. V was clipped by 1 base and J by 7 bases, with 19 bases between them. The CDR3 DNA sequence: TGTGCCAGCAGCTTAGATAGGACGGATTACTCGGCGACCCAGTACTTC. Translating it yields CASSLDRTDYSATQYF.

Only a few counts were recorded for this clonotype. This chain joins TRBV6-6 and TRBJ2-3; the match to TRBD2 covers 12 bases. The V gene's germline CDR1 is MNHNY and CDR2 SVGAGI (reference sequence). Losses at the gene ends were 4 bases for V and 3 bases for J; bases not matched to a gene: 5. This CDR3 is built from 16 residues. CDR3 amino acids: CASSSRLAGDTDTQYF. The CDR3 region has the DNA TGTGCCAGCAGTTCTCGACTAGCGGGAGATACAGATACGCAGTATTTT.

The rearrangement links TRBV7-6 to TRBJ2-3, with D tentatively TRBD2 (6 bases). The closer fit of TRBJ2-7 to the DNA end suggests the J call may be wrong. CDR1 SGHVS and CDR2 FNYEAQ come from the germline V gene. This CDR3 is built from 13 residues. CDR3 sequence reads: CASSRSGSNEQYF. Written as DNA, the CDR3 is TGTGCCAGCAGCCGGAGCGGGTCAAACGAGCAGTACTTC.

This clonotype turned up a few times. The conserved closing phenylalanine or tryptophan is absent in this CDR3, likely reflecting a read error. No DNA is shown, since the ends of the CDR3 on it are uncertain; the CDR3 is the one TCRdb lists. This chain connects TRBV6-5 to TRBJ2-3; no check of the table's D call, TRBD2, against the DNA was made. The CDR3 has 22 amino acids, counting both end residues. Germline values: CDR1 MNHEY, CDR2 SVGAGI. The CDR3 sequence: CASSYLGTSGIVRSYNEQFFGP.

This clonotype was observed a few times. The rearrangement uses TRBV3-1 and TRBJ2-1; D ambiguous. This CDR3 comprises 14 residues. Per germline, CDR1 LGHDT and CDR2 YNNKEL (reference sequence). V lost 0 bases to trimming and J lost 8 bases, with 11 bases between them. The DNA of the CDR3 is TGTGCCAGCAGCCAAGAAGCCTCCTCCTATGAGCAGTTCTTC. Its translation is CASSQEASSYEQFF.

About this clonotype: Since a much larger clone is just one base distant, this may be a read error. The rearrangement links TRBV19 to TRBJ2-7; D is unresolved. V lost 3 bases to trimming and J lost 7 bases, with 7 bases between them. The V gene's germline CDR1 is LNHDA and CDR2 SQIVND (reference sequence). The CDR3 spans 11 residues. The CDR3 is CASSIRNEQYF. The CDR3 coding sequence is TGTGCCAGTAGTATCAGGAATGAGCAGTACTTC.

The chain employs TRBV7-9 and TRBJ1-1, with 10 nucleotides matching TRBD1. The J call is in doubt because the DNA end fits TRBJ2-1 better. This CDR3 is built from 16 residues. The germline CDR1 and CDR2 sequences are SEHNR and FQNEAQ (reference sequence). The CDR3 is CASNDFPGQGTYEQFF. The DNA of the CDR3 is TGTGCCAGCAACGATTTTCCGGGACAGGGGACCTACGAGCAGTTCTTC.

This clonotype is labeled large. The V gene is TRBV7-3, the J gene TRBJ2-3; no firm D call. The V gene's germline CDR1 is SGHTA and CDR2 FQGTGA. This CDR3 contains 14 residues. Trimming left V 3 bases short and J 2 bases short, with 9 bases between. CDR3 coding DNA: TGTGCCAGCAGCTTGAATGGCCTCACAGATACGCAGTATTTT. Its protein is CASSLNGLTDTQYF.

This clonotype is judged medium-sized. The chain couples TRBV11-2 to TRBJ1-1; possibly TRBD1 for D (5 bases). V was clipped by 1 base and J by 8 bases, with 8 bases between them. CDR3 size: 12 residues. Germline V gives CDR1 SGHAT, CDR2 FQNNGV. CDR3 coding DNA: TGTGCCAGCAGCTTAGTCGGGGGGGAAGCTTTCTTT. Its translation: CASSLVGGEAFF.

The CDR3, as DNA: TGTGCCAGCAGCTTACAGGGGGGTCCCGATGAGCAGTTCTTC. This codes for CASSLQGGPDEQFF. This chain uses TRBV7-3 with TRBJ2-7, with a tentative D call TRBD1 (7 bases). The DNA end favors TRBJ2-1, so the J call may be wrong. From germline, CDR1 is SGHTA and CDR2 FQGTGA. The CDR3 spans 14 residues.

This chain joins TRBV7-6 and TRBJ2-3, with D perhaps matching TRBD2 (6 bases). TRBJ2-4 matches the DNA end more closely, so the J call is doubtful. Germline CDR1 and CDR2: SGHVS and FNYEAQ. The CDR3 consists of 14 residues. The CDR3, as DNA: TGTGCCAGCAGCTACGGGACTCACGAGGGCATTCAGTACTTC. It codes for CASSYGTHEGIQYF.

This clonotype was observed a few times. The CDR3 protein is CASSYRGEQYF. DNA for the CDR3: TGTGCCAGCAGTTACAGGGGCGAGCAGTACTTC. V is TRBV6-1 and J is TRBJ2-4, with 7 bases aligning to TRBD1. The end of the DNA is better explained by TRBJ2-7, so the J call may be wrong. The CDR3 has 11 residues. CDR1 and CDR2 from the germline V gene are MNHNS and SASEGT.

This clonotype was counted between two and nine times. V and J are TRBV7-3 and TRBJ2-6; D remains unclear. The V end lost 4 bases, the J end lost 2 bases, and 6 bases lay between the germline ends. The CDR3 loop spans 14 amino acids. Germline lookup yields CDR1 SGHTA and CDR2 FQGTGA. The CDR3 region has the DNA TGTGCCAGCAGCTCTTCCCCTGGGGCCAACGTCCTGACTTTC. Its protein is CASSSSPGANVLTF.

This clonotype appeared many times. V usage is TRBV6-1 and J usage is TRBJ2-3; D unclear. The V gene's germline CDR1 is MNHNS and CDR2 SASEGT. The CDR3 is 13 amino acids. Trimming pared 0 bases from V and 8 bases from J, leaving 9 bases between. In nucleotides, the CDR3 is TGTGCCAGCAGTGAAGCAATATCGCCTACGCAGTATTTT. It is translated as CASSEAISPTQYF.